This T cell receptor (beta chain) was obtained from a study of identical twins. This clonotype has a count of ten or more. Its specificity is not known. General study findings and limits: Excess sharing between twins was weaker in beta out-of-frame sequences. Invariant MAIT and iNKT cells are populations that could partly confound zero-insertion analyses.

A single record per CDR3 protein comes from TCRdb applying MiXCR to the 5' RACE reads. Found here are hundreds of thousands of distinct CDR3 sequences, 5.5% to 6.5% of them singletons; the top ten hold 1.5% to 2%. Germline values: CDR1 SGHVS, CDR2 FNYEAQ. V dropped 6 bases and J dropped 2; count of bases not matched to a gene: 15. CDR3 length: 18 residues. The TCR sequence derives from a man aged 18 to 30 in good health. The specimen sequenced was naive T cells sorted from blood. This chain uses TRBV7-6 with TRBJ2-3; 9 bases agree with TRBD2. For the CDR3, the DNA is TGTGCCAGCAGATCCCTGACTAGCGGACAAGCCTCCACAGATACGCAGTATTTT. It is translated as CASRSLTSGQASTDTQYF.